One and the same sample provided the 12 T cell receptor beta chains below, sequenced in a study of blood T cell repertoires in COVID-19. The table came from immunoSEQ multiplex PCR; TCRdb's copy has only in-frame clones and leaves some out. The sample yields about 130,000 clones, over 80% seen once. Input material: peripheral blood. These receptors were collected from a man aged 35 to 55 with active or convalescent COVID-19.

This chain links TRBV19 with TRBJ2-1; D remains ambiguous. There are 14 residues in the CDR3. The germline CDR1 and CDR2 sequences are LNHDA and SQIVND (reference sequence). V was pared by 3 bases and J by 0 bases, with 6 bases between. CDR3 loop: CASSIMASYNEQFF. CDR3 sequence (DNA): TGTGCCAGTAGTATCATGGCCTCCTACAATGAGCAGTTCTTC.

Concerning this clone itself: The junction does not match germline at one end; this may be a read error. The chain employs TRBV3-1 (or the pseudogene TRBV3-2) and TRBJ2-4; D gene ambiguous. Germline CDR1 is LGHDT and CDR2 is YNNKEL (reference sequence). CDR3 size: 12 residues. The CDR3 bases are TGTGCCAGCAGCCAAGAGATAAACAATCAGTACTTC. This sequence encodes CASSQEINNQYF.

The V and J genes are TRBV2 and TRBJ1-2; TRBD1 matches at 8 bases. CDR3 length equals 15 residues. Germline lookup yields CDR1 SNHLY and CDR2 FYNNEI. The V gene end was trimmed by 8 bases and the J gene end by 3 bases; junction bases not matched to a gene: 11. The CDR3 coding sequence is TGTGCCAGCCTCCCGGCATGGGGACAGGACTATGGCTACACCTTC. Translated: CASLPAWGQDYGYTF.

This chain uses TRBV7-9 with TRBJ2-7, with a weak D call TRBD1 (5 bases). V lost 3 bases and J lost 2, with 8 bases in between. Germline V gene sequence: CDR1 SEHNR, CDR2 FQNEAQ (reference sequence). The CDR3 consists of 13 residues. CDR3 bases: TGTGCCAGCAGCTTCGGCAGGGCCTACGAGCAGTACTTC. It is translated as CASSFGRAYEQYF.

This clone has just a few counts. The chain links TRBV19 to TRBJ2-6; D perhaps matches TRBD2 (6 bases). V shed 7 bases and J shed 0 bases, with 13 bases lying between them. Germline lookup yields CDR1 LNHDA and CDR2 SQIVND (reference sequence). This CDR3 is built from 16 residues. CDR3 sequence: CASTLGRYSGANVLTF. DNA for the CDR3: TGTGCCAGTACCCTCGGGAGATACTCTGGGGCCAACGTCCTGACTTTC.

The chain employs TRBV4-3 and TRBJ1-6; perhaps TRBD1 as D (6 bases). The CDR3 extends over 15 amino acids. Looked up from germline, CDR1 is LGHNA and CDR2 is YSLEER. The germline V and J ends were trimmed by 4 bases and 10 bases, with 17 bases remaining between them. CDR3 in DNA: TGCGCCAGCAGCCTGCGTTCAGGACAGAACTCACCCCTCCACTTT. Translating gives CASSLRSGQNSPLHF.

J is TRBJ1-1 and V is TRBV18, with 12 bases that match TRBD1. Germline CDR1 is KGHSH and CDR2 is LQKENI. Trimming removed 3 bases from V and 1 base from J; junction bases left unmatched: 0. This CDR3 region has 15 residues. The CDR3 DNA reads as TGTGCCAGCTCACCGGGACAGGGGGCGAACACTGAAGCTTTCTTT. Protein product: CASSPGQGANTEAFF. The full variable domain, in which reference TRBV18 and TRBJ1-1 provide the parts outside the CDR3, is NAGVMQNPRHLVRRRGQEARLRCSPMKGHSHVYWYRQLPEEGLKFMVYLQKENIIDESGMPKERFSAEFPKEGPSILRIQQVVRGDSAAYFCASSPGQGANTEAFFGQGTRLTVV.

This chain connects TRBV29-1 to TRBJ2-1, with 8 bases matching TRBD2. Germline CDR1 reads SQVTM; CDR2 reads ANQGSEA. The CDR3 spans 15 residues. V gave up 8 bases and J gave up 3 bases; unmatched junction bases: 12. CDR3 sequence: CSWRAGGGIYNEQFF. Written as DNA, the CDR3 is TGCAGCTGGAGGGCCGGCGGGGGGATCTACAATGAGCAGTTCTTC.

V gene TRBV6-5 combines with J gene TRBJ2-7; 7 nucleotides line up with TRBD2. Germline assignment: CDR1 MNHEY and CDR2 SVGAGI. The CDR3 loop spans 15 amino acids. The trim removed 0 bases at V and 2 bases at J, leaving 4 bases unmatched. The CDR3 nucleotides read TGTGCCAGCAGTTACTCGCGGGGGTCAACCTACGAGCAGTACTTC. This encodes CASSYSRGSTYEQYF.

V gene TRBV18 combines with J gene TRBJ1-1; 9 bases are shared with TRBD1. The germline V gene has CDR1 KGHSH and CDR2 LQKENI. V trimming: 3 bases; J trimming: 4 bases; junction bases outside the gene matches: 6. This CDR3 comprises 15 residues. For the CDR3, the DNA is TGTGCCAGCTCACCGGGACAGGGCTCGGGCACTGAAGCTTTCTTT. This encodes CASSPGQGSGTEAFF.

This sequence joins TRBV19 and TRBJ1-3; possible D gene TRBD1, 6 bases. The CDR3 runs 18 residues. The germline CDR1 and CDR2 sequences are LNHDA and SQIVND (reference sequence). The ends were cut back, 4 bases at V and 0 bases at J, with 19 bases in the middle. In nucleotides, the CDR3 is TGTGCCAGTAGTACGCCACTTGACAGGTTTCGCTCTGGAAACACCATATATTTT. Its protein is CASSTPLDRFRSGNTIYF.

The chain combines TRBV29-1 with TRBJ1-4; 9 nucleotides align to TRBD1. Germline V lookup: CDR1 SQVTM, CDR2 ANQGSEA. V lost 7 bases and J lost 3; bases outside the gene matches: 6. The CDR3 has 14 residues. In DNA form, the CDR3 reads TGCAGCGCCCTACAGGGGGCCTCTAATGAAAAACTGTTTTTT. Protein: CSALQGASNEKLFF.